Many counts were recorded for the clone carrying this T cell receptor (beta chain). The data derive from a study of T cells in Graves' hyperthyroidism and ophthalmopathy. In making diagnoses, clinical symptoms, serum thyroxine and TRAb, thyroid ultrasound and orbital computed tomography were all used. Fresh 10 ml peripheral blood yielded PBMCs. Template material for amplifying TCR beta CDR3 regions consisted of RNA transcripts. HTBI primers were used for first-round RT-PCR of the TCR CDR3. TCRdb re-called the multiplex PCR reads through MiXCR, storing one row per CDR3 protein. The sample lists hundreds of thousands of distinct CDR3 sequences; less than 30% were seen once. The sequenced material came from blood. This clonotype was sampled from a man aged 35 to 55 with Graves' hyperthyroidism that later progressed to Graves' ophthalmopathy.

The CDR3 protein is CSASGETTYEQYF. The DNA for the CDR3 is TGCAGTGCTAGTGGCGAAACAACCTACGAGCAGTACTTC. J is TRBJ2-7 and V is TRBV20-1, with D unresolved. V was trimmed by 3 bases and J by 2 bases, leaving 11 bases between them. CDR1 and CDR2 from the germline V gene are DFQATT and SNEGSKA (reference sequence). This CDR3 region has 13 residues.